The 24 T cell receptor beta chains below all came from one sample that was sequenced in a study of OX40 agonist ivuxolimab in advanced cancers. The repertoire was sequenced with immunoSEQ multiplex PCR; TCRdb's copy has only in-frame clones and lacks some. The sample includes about 50,000 clones, around 90% of them seen just once. Specimen: CD4+ or CD8+ T cells sorted from blood, collected in a trial of the OX40 agonist ivuxolimab. Every receptor here comes from an adult with an advanced solid tumor such as melanoma, head and neck, liver or kidney cancer.

The V and J genes are TRBV7-9 and TRBJ1-2, with D possibly matching TRBD1 (5 bases). Between the trimmed V and J ends, which lost 4 bases and 4 bases, there was a span of 13 bases. CDR1 and CDR2 from the germline V gene are SEHNR and FQNEAQ (reference sequence). CDR3 length: 14 residues. CDR3 residues: CASSSGFSGYGYTF. The CDR3 nucleotides read TGTGCCAGCAGCTCAGGGTTTTCGGGCTATGGCTACACCTTC.

The CDR3 sequence: CASRPPPGGTEAFF. Here the CDR3 DNA reads TGTGCCAGCAGGCCTCCCCCGGGGGGCACTGAAGCTTTCTTT. The chain links TRBV7-9 to TRBJ1-1; TRBD1 is a possible D gene (5 bases). Germline CDR1 reads SEHNR; CDR2 reads FQNEAQ (reference sequence). This CDR3 contains 14 residues. The V end was cut by 6 bases, the J end by 4 bases, with 15 bases between. The entire variable domain, with the rest obtained from reference TRBV7-9 and TRBJ1-1, is as follows: DTGVSQNPRHKITKRGQNVTFRCDPISEHNRLYWYRQTLGQGPEFLTYFQNEAQLEKSRLLSDRFSAERPKGSFSTLEIQRTEQGDSAMYLCASRPPPGGTEAFFGQGTRLTVV.

The chain links TRBV27 to TRBJ1-1; D gene uncertain. This CDR3 has 13 residues. V was clipped by 4 bases and J by 1 base, with 7 bases between them. The V gene's germline CDR1 is MNHEY and CDR2 SMNVEV (reference sequence). CDR3 nucleotides: TGTGCCAGCAGTTGGGGAGGGAACACTGAAGCTTTCTTT. Amino acids: CASSWGGNTEAFF.

The chain joins TRBV6-1 to TRBJ1-2; D remains ambiguous. V shed 1 base and J shed 2 bases, with 17 bases lying between them. This CDR3 has 17 residues. In germline, CDR1 is MNHNS, CDR2 SASEGT. CDR3 nucleotides: TGTGCCAGCAGTGAAGAGGTAGGCAGGTCATGGAACTATGGCTACACCTTC. It encodes CASSEEVGRSWNYGYTF.

V is TRBV6-6 and J is TRBJ2-2, with D perhaps matching TRBD2 (5 bases). Germline V lookup: CDR1 MNHNY, CDR2 SVGAGI (reference sequence). The CDR3 consists of 15 residues. The V end lost 6 bases, the J end lost 4 bases, and 15 bases lay between the germline ends. CDR3 sequence (DNA): TGTGCCAGCAGCCGCACTAGTATGGGCACCGGGGAGCTGTTTTTT. Translated: CASSRTSMGTGELFF.

This chain connects TRBV28 to TRBJ2-7; TRBD1 matches 7 bases. The CDR3 covers 15 residues. V lost 6 bases to trimming and J lost 0 bases; unmatched junction nucleotides: 8. CDR1 is MDHEN, CDR2 SYDVKM, per germline. The CDR3 bases are TGTGCCAGCAGCGCCTGGACAGGAAGCTCCTACGAGCAGTACGTC. This translates into CASSAWTGSSYEQYV.

V is TRBV28 and J is TRBJ1-1; no clear D. The CDR3 has 16 residues. The germline gives CDR1 MDHEN, CDR2 SYDVKM. Trimming took off 2 bases at V and 0 bases at J, with 13 bases between the two ends. The CDR3: CASSLPPAALNTEAFF. CDR3 sequence (DNA): TGTGCCAGCAGTTTACCCCCGGCAGCCTTGAACACTGAAGCTTTCTTT.

In the case of this clone: This same CDR3 is encoded by further DNA sequences in the sample. V usage is TRBV27 and J usage is TRBJ1-2, with TRBD1 matching 12 bases. The junction had 5 bases not matched to a gene; V was cut back by 9 bases and J by 6 bases. This CDR3 region has 13 residues. Looked up from germline, CDR1 is MNHEY and CDR2 is SMNVEV (reference sequence). CDR3 in amino acids: CASLGQGANGYTF. The CDR3 DNA reads as TGTGCCAGTCTGGGACAGGGGGCGAATGGCTACACCTTC.

The rearrangement joins TRBV6-1 to TRBJ1-1; TRBD1 agrees at 10 bases. The CDR3 runs 15 residues. From germline, CDR1 is MNHNS and CDR2 SASEGT. With 8 bases clipped from V and 8 bases from J, the junction kept 14 bases outside the gene matches. CDR3 sequence: CASALWTGGWKEAFF. The CDR3 coding sequence is TGTGCCAGCGCCCTTTGGACAGGGGGGTGGAAAGAAGCTTTCTTT.

This clone has just one count. The chain couples TRBV9 to TRBJ2-3; perhaps TRBD1 as D (6 bases). Germline V gives CDR1 SGDLS, CDR2 YYNGEE. V lost 3 bases, J lost 0 bases, and 8 bases lay in between. The CDR3 contains 14 residues. CDR3 sequence (DNA): TGTGCCAGCAGCGCAGACAGGAGCACAGATACGCAGTATTTT. This codes for CASSADRSTDTQYF.

This chain connects TRBV30 to TRBJ1-1; D is possibly TRBD1 (5 bases). The germline CDR1 and CDR2 sequences are GTSNPN and SVGIG (reference sequence). The CDR3 runs to 12 residues. V lost 3 bases, J lost 1 base, and 6 bases lay in between. The CDR3 is CAWSQGNTEAFF. The DNA of the CDR3 is TGTGCCTGGAGCCAGGGGAACACTGAAGCTTTCTTT.

The chain carries TRBV27 and TRBJ1-2; 8 bases line up with TRBD1. V dropped 5 bases and J dropped 7; count of bases not matched to a gene: 9. The germline V gene has CDR1 MNHEY and CDR2 SMNVEV (reference sequence). This CDR3 is 14 amino acids long. CDR3 region: CASSPWDRISGYTF. CDR3 nucleotides: TGTGCCAGCAGTCCCTGGGACAGGATTAGTGGCTACACCTTC.

The chain couples TRBV6-1 to TRBJ1-1; 8 nucleotides align to TRBD1. Germline CDR1 MNHNS, CDR2 SASEGT. The CDR3 extends over 14 amino acids. J gave up 4 bases and V 6 bases, and 7 bases lay outside the gene matches. CDR3 DNA sequence: TGTGCCAGCAGGCCCGGACAGGGTTTCACTGAAGCTTTCTTT. Its translation is CASRPGQGFTEAFF.

The chain employs TRBV11-2 and TRBJ1-1; D is unresolved. The CDR3 is made up of 12 amino acids. V was trimmed by 8 bases and J by 7 bases, leaving 14 bases between them. Per the germline V gene, CDR1 is SGHAT and CDR2 is FQNNGV. The CDR3: CASGFGRNEAFF. As DNA, the CDR3 is TGTGCCAGCGGATTCGGACGGAATGAAGCTTTCTTT.

The chain is built from TRBV7-9 and TRBJ2-1; no clear D gene. CDR1 SEHNR and CDR2 FQNEAQ come from the germline V gene (reference sequence). The CDR3 is 16 amino acids. Trimming stripped 1 base from V and 5 bases from J, with 15 bases between. The CDR3 DNA reads as TGTGCCAGCAGCTTAGGCCCCAGCGCTGGGGACAATGAGCAGTTCTTC. It specifies CASSLGPSAGDNEQFF.

This clone was counted once. The chain is built from TRBV30 and TRBJ1-6; 7 bases are shared with TRBD1. V shed 2 bases, J shed 9 bases, and the junction held 7 bases outside the gene matches. The CDR3 runs to 14 residues. Germline V gene lookup returns CDR1 GTSNPN and CDR2 SVGIG (reference sequence). DNA of the CDR3: TGTGCCTGGAGTCCGGGGGGACAGCTTTCACCCCTCCACTTT. Its protein product is CAWSPGGQLSPLHF.

The V gene is TRBV6-5, the J gene TRBJ1-1; 9 bases are a match to TRBD1. With 2 bases clipped from V and 4 bases from J, the junction kept 2 bases outside the gene matches. The CDR3 contains 14 residues. CDR1 and CDR2 from the germline V gene are MNHEY and SVGAGI. The CDR3 loop is CASSYGTGPTEAFF. The CDR3 DNA reads TGTGCCAGCAGTTACGGGACAGGGCCCACTGAAGCTTTCTTT.

The chain has TRBV15 and TRBJ1-3; D gene uncertain. The CDR3 has 16 residues. V shed 3 bases and J shed 0 bases, with 12 bases lying between them. From germline, CDR1 is LNHNV and CDR2 YYDKDF (reference sequence). The CDR3 reads CATSSSTGGSGNTIYF. CDR3 sequence (DNA): TGTGCCACCAGCAGCTCTACCGGTGGCTCTGGAAACACCATATATTTT.

V and J are TRBV28 and TRBJ1-2; D remains ambiguous. Trimming removed 6 bases from V and 7 bases from J, with 21 bases in between. The CDR3 is 15 amino acids. Germline values: CDR1 MDHEN, CDR2 SYDVKM. CDR3 region: CASSTSGVSSFGYTF. The CDR3 DNA reads as TGTGCCAGCAGCACCTCAGGAGTATCGAGTTTTGGCTACACCTTC.

The rearrangement joins TRBV19 to TRBJ1-3; tentatively, D is TRBD1 (5 bases). Germline loops: CDR1 LNHDA, CDR2 SQIVND (reference sequence). The V end was cut by 5 bases, the J end by 0 bases, with 23 bases between. The CDR3 has 19 amino acids. CDR3 sequence: CASSARASQDYFSGNTIYF. In nucleotides, the CDR3 is TGTGCCAGTAGTGCTAGAGCGTCACAGGATTATTTCTCTGGAAACACCATATATTTT.

The chain couples TRBV6-5 to TRBJ1-5, with D tentatively TRBD1 (6 bases). The CDR3 has 15 amino acids. Germline CDR1 and CDR2: MNHEY and SVGAGI. V lost 0 bases and J lost 6, with 12 bases in between. In DNA form, the CDR3 reads TGTGCCAGCAGTTACTCGCGTCAGGGGAGTCAGCCCCAGCATTTT. It specifies CASSYSRQGSQPQHF.

The chain couples TRBV27 to TRBJ1-2; possibly TRBD1 for D (6 bases). This CDR3 region has 15 residues. Trimming pared 0 bases from V and 6 bases from J, leaving 14 bases between. Germline V gene sequence: CDR1 MNHEY, CDR2 SMNVEV (reference sequence). The CDR3, as DNA: TGTGCCAGCAGTTTATCAGGGAGGGGGTGGGATGGCTACACCTTC. The encoded protein is CASSLSGRGWDGYTF.

The rearrangement uses TRBV27 and TRBJ2-3, with 8 bases that match TRBD2. After removal of 6 bases from V and 4 bases from J, the junction contained 6 bases not matched to a gene. The CDR3 consists of 14 residues. The germline V gene encodes CDR1 MNHEY and CDR2 SMNVEV (reference sequence). CDR3 loop: CASSARGGADTQYF. The CDR3 DNA is TGTGCCAGCAGCGCACGGGGGGGCGCAGATACGCAGTATTTT.

The rearrangement uses TRBV28 and TRBJ2-7; possibly TRBD1 for D (6 bases). Germline values: CDR1 MDHEN, CDR2 SYDVKM. With 6 bases removed from V and 3 bases from J, the gap between germline ends came to 15 bases. The CDR3 is 14 residues long. The CDR3, as DNA: TGTGCCAGCAGCCTTCAGGGGTCCCTCTACGAGCAGTACGTC. Its protein product is CASSLQGSLYEQYV.